Each of the 32 T cell receptor beta chains below was sequenced from the same sample in a study of regulatory T cells in long-lasting Graves disease. CDR3-region Arm-PCR and iRepertoire HTBI primers produced the TCR beta libraries. One entry per CDR3 protein, called by TCRdb with MiXCR from the multiplex PCR reads. The top ten clones hold around a sixth of a sample with under 800,000 distinct CDR3 sequences, 16% of them seen once. The time point was: newly diagnosed GD, antithyroid drugs for less than 3 months. Researchers made the TCR library from RNA that was extracted from PBMCs. The same specimen was also included in a second study, on T cells in Graves' hyperthyroidism and ophthalmopathy.

Source: peripheral blood mononuclear cells (PBMCs), taken at new diagnosis, from a patient treated with antithyroid drugs. Receptor source: a woman aged 25 to 39 with Graves disease.

This clonotype was observed many times. The V and J genes are TRBV7-3 and TRBJ2-1; 8 bases line up with TRBD1. V dropped 2 bases and J dropped 6; count of bases not matched to a gene: 6. Per the germline V gene, CDR1 is SGHTA and CDR2 is FQGTGA. CDR3 size: 15 residues. The DNA for the CDR3 is TGTGCCAGCAGCTTAGAAGCAGGGGGCCGCAATGAGCAGTTCTTC. This gives the protein CASSLEAGGRNEQFF. Drawing the rest from reference TRBV7-3 and TRBJ2-1, the complete variable domain is GAGVSQTPSNKVTEKGKYVELRCDPISGHTALYWYRQSLGQGPEFLIYFQGTGAADDSGLPNDRFFAVRPEGSVSTLKIQRTERGDSAVYLCASSLEAGGRNEQFFGPGTRLTVL.

The rearrangement uses TRBV6-1 and TRBJ2-1; 9 nucleotides align to TRBD2. Germline V gene lookup returns CDR1 MNHNS and CDR2 SASEGT. The CDR3 has 16 residues. J gave up 0 bases and V 4 bases, and 4 bases lay outside the gene matches. CDR3 sequence: CASSGRSGSSYNEQFF. DNA of the CDR3: TGTGCCAGCAGTGGACGTAGCGGGAGCTCCTACAATGAGCAGTTCTTC.

Only a few counts were recorded for this clonotype. This rearrangement joins TRBV6-1 to TRBJ2-3; TRBD2 agrees at 8 bases. Germline CDR1 MNHNS, CDR2 SASEGT. This CDR3 region has 14 residues. The junction had 6 bases not matched to a gene; V was cut back by 7 bases and J by 3 bases. The CDR3 DNA reads TGTGCCAGCACCTCGGGAGGGTATACAGATACGCAGTATTTT. Residues: CASTSGGYTDTQYF.

This clonotype was counted at least ten times. The chain links TRBV10-3 to TRBJ1-1; 7 nucleotides agree with TRBD1. CDR1 is ENHRY and CDR2 is SYGVKD in the germline V gene. V trimming: 10 bases; J trimming: 6 bases; junction bases outside the gene matches: 11. The CDR3 is made up of 13 amino acids. The CDR3 bases are TGTGCCACCAACCCAGGGGGTATCGCTGAAGCTTTCTTT. Its translation is CATNPGGIAEAFF.

This clonotype was recorded many times. The J gene is TRBJ2-1, the V gene TRBV4-2; no definite D call. The CDR3 extends over 15 amino acids. V was clipped by 1 base and J by 3 bases, with 10 bases between them. Germline CDR1 is LGHNA and CDR2 is YNFKEQ. The DNA for the CDR3 is TGTGCCAGCAGCCAAGGCCCCGAACTCTACAATGAGCAGTTCTTC. This gives the protein CASSQGPELYNEQFF.

This sequence joins TRBV29-1 and TRBJ1-1, with D maybe TRBD1 (5 bases). The CDR3 has 13 residues. The germline V and J ends were trimmed by 2 bases and 8 bases, with 15 bases remaining between them. The germline V gene has CDR1 SQVTM and CDR2 ANQGSEA. The CDR3 DNA reads TGCAGCGTTGAAAGCAGGGCGGGTGGGGAAGCTTTCTTT. Translation: CSVESRAGGEAFF. Filled out from reference TRBV29-1 and TRBJ1-1, the complete variable domain reads SAVISQKPSRDICQRGTSLTIQCQVDSQVTMMFWYRQQPGQSLTLIATANQGSEATYESGFVIDKFPISRPNLTFSTLTVSNMSPEDSSIYLCSVESRAGGEAFFGQGTRLTVV.

At least ten counts were recorded for this clonotype. The chain uses TRBV27 and TRBJ2-5; tentatively, D is TRBD1 or TRBD2 (8 bases each). V was trimmed by 11 bases and J by 6 bases, leaving 19 bases between them. There are 13 residues in the CDR3. In germline, CDR1 is MNHEY, CDR2 SMNVEV (reference sequence). CDR3 loop: CASWTGTRKTQYF. The CDR3 coding sequence is TGTGCCTCATGGACAGGGACTAGAAAGACCCAGTACTTC.

This clonotype came up many times. The chain links TRBV27 to TRBJ1-1, with 8 nucleotides matching TRBD1. The V segment lost 7 bases and the J segment 5 bases; nucleotides outside the gene matches: 6. Germline CDR1 and CDR2: MNHEY and SMNVEV (reference sequence). The CDR3 runs 13 residues. CDR3 protein: CASIGQGGTEAFF. CDR3 sequence (DNA): TGTGCCAGCATTGGACAGGGAGGGACTGAAGCTTTCTTT.

This clonotype came up a few times. The chain is built from TRBV10-3 and TRBJ2-5; D ambiguous. Germline V CDR1 and CDR2: ENHRY, SYGVKD. The CDR3 runs 12 residues. The ends were cut back, 6 bases at V and 4 bases at J, with 9 bases in the middle. The DNA for the CDR3 is TGTGCCATCAGGCGCCCTGGAGAGACCCAGTACTTC. This gives the protein CAIRRPGETQYF.

This clonotype appeared a few times. The rearrangement links TRBV12-3 or TRBV12-4 to TRBJ1-6; D gene ambiguous. The CDR3 length is 13 residues. V was trimmed by 1 base and J by 9 bases, leaving 7 bases between them. CDR3 sequence (DNA): TGTGCCAGCAGTTTAGTAGAGATTTCACCCCTCCACTTT. The encoded protein is CASSLVEISPLHF.

The chain has TRBV3-1 and TRBJ1-6, with a tentative D call TRBD1 (5 bases). The CDR3 loop spans 16 amino acids. The V gene's germline CDR1 is LGHDT and CDR2 YNNKEL (reference sequence). The V gene lost 2 bases and the J gene lost 6 bases, with 14 bases spanning the gap. CDR3 sequence: CASSQWDRRGNSPLHF. In DNA, the CDR3 is TGTGCCAGCAGCCAATGGGACCGCCGCGGTAATTCACCCCTCCACTTT. The whole variable domain, remainder taken from reference TRBV3-1 and TRBJ1-6, is DTAVSQTPKYLVTQMGNDKSIKCEQNLGHDTMYWYKQDSKKFLKIMFSYNNKELIINETVPNRFSPKSPDKAHLNLHINSLELGDSAVYFCASSQWDRRGNSPLHFGNGTRLTVT.

This sequence joins TRBV7-2 and TRBJ2-1, with 10 bases fitting TRBD2. The V segment lost 5 bases and the J segment 0 bases; nucleotides outside the gene matches: 10. Germline lookup yields CDR1 SGHTA and CDR2 FQGNSA. The length of the CDR3 is 18 residues. CDR3 nucleotide sequence: TGTGCCAGCAGCGCCCGGACTAGCGGAGTGAGCTCCTACAATGAGCAGTTCTTC. Its protein product is CASSARTSGVSSYNEQFF.

This clonotype came up a few times. V is TRBV20-1 and J is TRBJ2-7, with D unclear. Germline CDR1 and CDR2: DFQATT and SNEGSKA (reference sequence). The CDR3 length is 12 residues. Trimming removed 0 bases from V and 3 bases from J, with 6 bases in between. CDR3 amino acids: CSARDINYEQYF. The CDR3 region has the DNA TGCAGTGCTAGAGATATCAACTACGAGCAGTACTTC.

This clonotype was detected many times. The gene calls are TRBV6-9 and TRBJ2-1; possible D gene TRBD2, 6 bases. Trimming took off 3 bases at V and 5 bases at J, with 17 bases between the two ends. Germline values: CDR1 MNHGY, CDR2 SVAAGI. This CDR3 is 16 amino acids long. The CDR3 spells CASSYSWRDADNEQFF. The DNA for the CDR3 is TGTGCCAGCAGTTACTCTTGGAGGGACGCTGACAATGAGCAGTTCTTC.

V gene TRBV20-1 combines with J gene TRBJ2-3; no reliable D call. This CDR3 is 14 amino acids long. V lost 3 bases and J lost 6, with 16 bases in between. Germline CDR1 reads DFQATT; CDR2 reads SNEGSKA (reference sequence). CDR3 nucleotide sequence: TGCAGTGCTAGTTGGGGAAATGGCTTCGATACGCAGTATTTT. It is translated as CSASWGNGFDTQYF.

This clonotype has only a few counts. This rearrangement joins TRBV7-9 to TRBJ2-4, with D possibly being TRBD1 (6 bases). CDR1 and CDR2 (germline): SEHNR, FQNEAQ (reference sequence). The CDR3 length is 15 residues. V lost 3 bases to trimming and J lost 1 base, with 10 bases between them. CDR3 loop: CASSFIQGAKNIQYF. The CDR3 region has the DNA TGTGCCAGCAGCTTTATCCAGGGGGCCAAAAACATTCAGTACTTC.

The table lists this clonotype with many counts. The chain carries TRBV28 and TRBJ1-1, with D perhaps TRBD1 (5 bases). Per the germline V gene, CDR1 is MDHEN and CDR2 is SYDVKM. The CDR3 extends over 15 amino acids. The ends were cut back, 2 bases at V and 3 bases at J, with 13 bases in the middle. This chain's CDR3 is CASSLRGGRYTEAFF. CDR3 nucleotide sequence: TGTGCCAGCAGTTTACGTGGGGGAAGGTACACTGAAGCTTTCTTT.

The chain is built from TRBV2 and TRBJ2-7; 13 bases are shared with TRBD2. Germline lookup yields CDR1 SNHLY and CDR2 FYNNEI. The V and J ends lost 7 bases and 6 bases, in that order; junction bases with no gene match: 3. The CDR3 consists of 13 residues. The CDR3: CASTRLAGGEQYF. In DNA form, the CDR3 reads TGTGCCAGCACGAGACTAGCGGGAGGCGAGCAGTACTTC.

This clonotype appeared many times. The chain uses TRBV28 and TRBJ2-7; D possibly corresponds to TRBD2 (5 bases). The CDR3 runs to 14 residues. Germline V gene sequence: CDR1 MDHEN, CDR2 SYDVKM. Trimming took 6 bases from V and 0 from J, leaving 12 bases between them. For the CDR3, the DNA is TGTGCCAGCAGCGCCGGAGACTACTCCTACGAGCAGTACTTC. Amino acid sequence: CASSAGDYSYEQYF.

This clonotype has at least ten counts. The chain is built from TRBV20-1 and TRBJ2-2, with 8 bases that match TRBD2. The V segment lost 5 bases and the J segment 0 bases; nucleotides outside the gene matches: 5. The CDR3 sequence is 15 residues long. Germline loops: CDR1 DFQATT, CDR2 SNEGSKA (reference sequence). The CDR3 region has the DNA TGCAGTGCTCTTAGAGCGGGAGCGAACACCGGGGAGCTGTTTTTT. Protein product: CSALRAGANTGELFF.

This clonotype was detected ten times or more. This chain uses TRBV20-1 with TRBJ2-3; 9 bases are shared with TRBD1. Germline loops: CDR1 DFQATT, CDR2 SNEGSKA (reference sequence). V shed 6 bases and J 3 bases; nucleotides not matched to a gene: 7. The CDR3 is made up of 14 amino acids. The CDR3 DNA reads TGCAGTGCCCTGACAGGGGGGAGGACAGATACGCAGTATTTT. Amino acids: CSALTGGRTDTQYF.

This clonotype was observed at least ten times. V is TRBV12-3 or TRBV12-4 and J is TRBJ2-2; D is undetermined. The CDR3 consists of 13 residues. Trimming cost V 8 bases and J 7 bases, with 14 bases left between them. The DNA for the CDR3 is TGTGCCAGCCGATTTGTAGGTTTCGGGGAGCTGTTTTTT. This sequence encodes CASRFVGFGELFF.

The chain joins TRBV4-2 to TRBJ2-1; no reliable D call. This CDR3 is 16 amino acids long. CDR1 is LGHNA and CDR2 is YNFKEQ in the germline V gene. Trimming took off 0 bases at V and 4 bases at J, with 13 bases between the two ends. The CDR3 DNA follows: TGTGCCAGCAGCCAAGAGGTCCTCATTCCTTACAATGAGCAGTTCTTC. The encoded protein is CASSQEVLIPYNEQFF.

This chain joins TRBV18 and TRBJ2-5; D is undetermined. The ends were cut back, 4 bases at V and 3 bases at J, with 9 bases in the middle. The V gene's germline CDR1 is KGHSH and CDR2 LQKENI. The CDR3 is made up of 13 amino acids. The CDR3 sequence: CASSLTEKETQYF. The CDR3 DNA reads TGTGCCAGCTCACTAACAGAGAAAGAGACCCAGTACTTC.

For this clonotype: A much larger clone differs by one base, so this may be a read error. This sequence joins TRBV28 and TRBJ2-1, with D unresolved. Germline values: CDR1 MDHEN, CDR2 SYDVKM. The CDR3 has 14 residues. Here the CDR3 DNA reads TGTGCCAGCAATCGCGCAGAAGAATACAGTGAGCAGTTCTTC. As protein: CASNRAEEYSEQFF.

Many counts were recorded for this clonotype. V is TRBV20-1 and J is TRBJ2-5; D is ambiguous. Germline assignment: CDR1 DFQATT and CDR2 SNEGSKA (reference sequence). The CDR3 consists of 10 residues. CDR3 region: CRADRETQYF. CDR3 nucleotide sequence: TGCAGGGCCGACCGGGAGACCCAGTACTTC.

The V and J genes are TRBV12-3 or TRBV12-4 and TRBJ1-1, with 8 bases identical to TRBD1. The CDR3 runs 14 residues. V lost 6 bases and J lost 6; bases outside the gene matches: 9. The CDR3 is CASRRDRLSPEAFF. The CDR3 nucleotides are TGTGCCAGCAGACGGGACAGGCTGTCGCCTGAAGCTTTCTTT.

This clonotype has a count of ten or more. V usage is TRBV24-1 and J usage is TRBJ2-5; 10 positions match TRBD1. The CDR3 length is 17 residues. V lost 4 bases and J lost 2; bases outside the gene matches: 9. Looked up from germline, CDR1 is KGHDR and CDR2 is SFDVKD. The CDR3: CATSDPSGTGVQETQYF. CDR3 DNA sequence: TGTGCCACCAGTGACCCGTCCGGGACAGGGGTTCAAGAGACCCAGTACTTC.

This clonotype appeared many times. This rearrangement joins TRBV7-9 to TRBJ2-7; D remains unclear. V lost 5 bases and J lost 4, with 6 bases in between. This CDR3 is 11 amino acids long. Germline assignment: CDR1 SEHNR and CDR2 FQNEAQ (reference sequence). The CDR3 DNA reads as TGTGCCAGCAGCGCACATTACGAGCAGTACTTC. This gives the protein CASSAHYEQYF.

This clonotype has more than one count but fewer than ten. The V call is TRBV6-5, the J call TRBJ2-7; no definite D call. CDR1 is MNHEY and CDR2 is SVGAGI in the germline V gene. The CDR3 sequence is 14 residues long. V shed 0 bases and J shed 8 bases, with 14 bases lying between them. The chain's CDR3 is CASSYSISTPQQYF. CDR3 nucleotides: TGTGCCAGCAGTTACTCGATCTCGACTCCTCAGCAGTACTTC.

This clonotype has ten or more counts. V and J are TRBV3-1 and TRBJ1-4; no firm D call. The CDR3 is made up of 15 amino acids. Trimming took off 4 bases at V and 5 bases at J, with 14 bases between the two ends. The germline gives CDR1 LGHDT, CDR2 YNNKEL (reference sequence). The CDR3 loop reads CASSPSDTQNEKLFF. CDR3 bases: TGTGCCAGCAGCCCTAGTGACACGCAAAATGAAAAACTGTTTTTT.

This clonotype has just a few counts. The chain recombines TRBV6-5 with TRBJ2-6; D call uncertain. Germline V gene sequence: CDR1 MNHEY, CDR2 SVGAGI. The V and J ends lost 2 bases and 0 bases respectively, with 5 bases between them. The CDR3 is 15 residues long. Here the CDR3 DNA reads TGTGCCAGCAGTTACCAGATCTCTGGGGCCAACGTCCTGACTTTC. Translation: CASSYQISGANVLTF.